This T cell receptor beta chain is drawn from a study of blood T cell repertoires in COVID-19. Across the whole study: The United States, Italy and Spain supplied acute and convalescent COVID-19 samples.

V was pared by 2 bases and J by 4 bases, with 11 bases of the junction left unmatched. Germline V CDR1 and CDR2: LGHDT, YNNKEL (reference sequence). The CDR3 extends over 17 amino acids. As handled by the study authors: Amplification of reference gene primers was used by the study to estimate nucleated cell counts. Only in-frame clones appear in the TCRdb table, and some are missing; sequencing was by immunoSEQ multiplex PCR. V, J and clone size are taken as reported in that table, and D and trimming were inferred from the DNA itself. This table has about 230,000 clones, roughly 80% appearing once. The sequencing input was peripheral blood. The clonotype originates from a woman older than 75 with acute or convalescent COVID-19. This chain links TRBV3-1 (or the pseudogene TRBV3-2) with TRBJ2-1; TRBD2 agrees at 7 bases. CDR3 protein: CASSQTSGGGSYNEQFF. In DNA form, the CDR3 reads TGTGCCAGCAGCCAAACGAGCGGCGGGGGTTCTTACAATGAGCAGTTCTTC.